The T cell receptor (beta chain) under discussion was sequenced for a study of shared clonotypes between healthy human individuals (dated by TCRdb to 2020 to 2021). Some background on the complete study: The cohort included a few men and a couple of women between 18 and 49 years of age. Between about 0.8 and 9.5 billion PBMCs per donor were obtained by leukapheresis. For each donor, three plates each were used for CD4 naive and CD4 memory, two plates were used for CD8 naive, and one plate was used for CD8 memory. To estimate repertoire size and how much clonotypes are shared between individuals, the study performed deep sequencing of blood TCR repertoires from about five healthy adults. To increase sequencing depth and limit assay-specific biases, different laboratories used diverse techniques to prepare libraries and sequence TCR repertoires. On the study overall, not on this receptor specifically: Higher generation probabilities were observed for clonotypes shared by all four sorted-subset donors than for non-shared clonotypes. Across four donors, about 4.5% of naive CD4, 3% to 3.5% of naive CD8, approximately 2.5% of memory CD4, and approximately 0.4% of memory CD8 clonotypes were shared. Sampling was restricted to blood, and TCR repertoires in tissues likely differ from the TCR repertoires found in blood. Based on pairwise subsampling, the degree of clonotype sharing among donors was expected to be affected by sequencing depth. Because the study included only a small number of donors, the genetic and exposure-history diversity represented was limited. Larger estimated clonotype richness was generally found for naive subsets than for memory subsets. Rarefaction of sorted-subset datasets indicated incomplete sequencing despite the large sequencing depth.

Donors were healthy HIV-negative adults with no recently reported acute infections or vaccinations. All donors were Caucasian adults living in Nashville, Tennessee, USA. The CD8 memory samples were a combination of magnetically selected CD45RO+ cells and CCR7-negative CD45RA+ effector memory (TemRA) cells. After blood collection by leukapheresis, PBMCs were isolated using Ficoll-Histopaque density gradient centrifugation and then cryopreserved in the vapor phase of liquid nitrogen. Purity and quantity of every magnetically sorted T cell population were checked by analytical flow cytometry. Each sorted fraction had its genomic DNA isolated and then quantified by UV absorbance on a Nanodrop 2000c. CDR1 and CDR2 (MDHEN, SYDVKM) derive from the germline V gene. Trimming leaves V shorter by 7 bases and J shorter by 5 bases, with the junction holding 4 bases beyond the gene matches. The CDR3 has 14 amino acids, counting the end cysteine and phenylalanine. The CDR3 DNA has 42 bases and is translated from base 1.

Using the deep immunoSEQ assay, TCR CDR3 regions were amplified from genomic DNA by multiplex PCR. For each cell subset, the extracted genomic DNA was distributed evenly across all wells of several immunoSEQ 96-well plates, and each plate served as one replicate. For sorted subsets, approximately 200 ng of genomic DNA, equivalent to about 30,000 T cell genomes, went into each replicate PCR. The purified libraries were quantified using a Qubit 3.0 fluorometer, sized with a Bioanalyzer 2100, and then quantified again using the KAPA Library Quantification kit. Every immunoSEQ 96-well plate was sequenced on a separate single-read 150-cycle Illumina NextSeq 550 flow cell. In the authors' own workflow: Because the immunoSEQ output included only junctional sequences and no quality scores, the filtering could not be the same as the filtering used for full-length reads. To assign V/J genes and CDR3, sequences were annotated against IMGT germline references using PyIR, a Python wrapper for IgBLAST v1.9. Reads were filtered out if the reads had weak V/J assignments (E-value above 1e-6), no CDR3, stop codons, out-of-frame junctions, or ambiguous translated residues. V3J clonotypes were defined as sequences sharing the same inferred V gene, J gene, and CDR3 amino acid sequence. To compute the percentage overlap between repertoires, the number of shared unique clonotypes was divided by the size of the smaller repertoire. RTK rarefaction, the Chao1 estimator, and Recon v2.1 estimates of unobserved clonotypes were used to assess repertoire richness. Generation probabilities were computed with OLGA for all TCRbeta clonotypes obtained by the gDNA method from four donors. The table comes from immuneACCESS by way of TCRdb, which keeps in-frame sequences with V and J called. Part of the clones is missing from these tables; in studies checked, under half for an unresolved V gene and the rest for unknown reasons. That table gives V, J and clone size, and the DNA gave D and trimming. This sample has some 320,000 clones in its table, and about nine tenths of those were observed once. The top ten constitute 15% to 20% of the sample.

As regards this clone: It lacks a known antigen. Per-nucleotide qualities are absent, and no much larger clonotype sits a single base away.

Material for sequencing was memory CD8+ T cells sorted from blood. Taken with the paper, the label for cell subset or site translates to: CD45RO+ cells pooled with CCR7-negative TemRA cells. This receptor was obtained from a man between 18 and 29 years old in good health. The chain is assembled from TRBV28 and TRBJ1-4, with 10 middle bases fitting TRBD1. CDR3 reads: CASTKGQGNEKLFF. The DNA sequence is given as TGTGCCAGCACAAAGGGACAGGGGAATGAAAAACTGTTTTTT.